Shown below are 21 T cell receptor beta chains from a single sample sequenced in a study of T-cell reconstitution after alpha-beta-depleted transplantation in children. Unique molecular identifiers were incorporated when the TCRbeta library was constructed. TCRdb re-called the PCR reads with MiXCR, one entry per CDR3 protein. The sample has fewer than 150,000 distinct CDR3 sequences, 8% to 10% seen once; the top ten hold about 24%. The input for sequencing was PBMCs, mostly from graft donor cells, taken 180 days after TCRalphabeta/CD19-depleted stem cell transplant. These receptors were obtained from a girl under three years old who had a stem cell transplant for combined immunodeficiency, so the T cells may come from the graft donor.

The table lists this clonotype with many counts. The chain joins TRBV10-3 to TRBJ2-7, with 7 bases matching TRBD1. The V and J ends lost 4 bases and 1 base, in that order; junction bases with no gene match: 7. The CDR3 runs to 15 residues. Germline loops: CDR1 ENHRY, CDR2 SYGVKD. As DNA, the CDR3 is TGTGCCATCAGTGTCCGGGACAGCATGTCCTACGAGCAGTACTTC. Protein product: CAISVRDSMSYEQYF.

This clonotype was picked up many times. CDR3 in DNA: TGCAGCGTTAGACAGGGCTCCACCGGGGAGCTGTTTTTT. Protein: CSVRQGSTGELFF. The chain couples TRBV29-1 to TRBJ2-2, with 7 bases aligning to TRBD1. Unmatched junction bases numbered 4, after V lost 5 bases and J lost 4 bases. This CDR3 contains 13 residues. The germline V gene encodes CDR1 SQVTM and CDR2 ANQGSEA.

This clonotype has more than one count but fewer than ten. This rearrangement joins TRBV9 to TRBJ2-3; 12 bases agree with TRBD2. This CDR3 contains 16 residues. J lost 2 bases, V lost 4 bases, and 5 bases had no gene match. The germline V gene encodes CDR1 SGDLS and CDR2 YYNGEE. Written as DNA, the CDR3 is TGTGCCAGCAGCTTTGGACTAGCGGGATTCACAGATACGCAGTATTTT. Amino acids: CASSFGLAGFTDTQYF.

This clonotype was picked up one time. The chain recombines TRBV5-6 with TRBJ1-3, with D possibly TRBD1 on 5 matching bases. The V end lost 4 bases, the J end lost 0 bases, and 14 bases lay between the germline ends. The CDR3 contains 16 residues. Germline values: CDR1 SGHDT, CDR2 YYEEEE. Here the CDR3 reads CASSGVDTSSGNTIYF. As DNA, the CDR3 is TGTGCCAGCAGCGGGGTGGACACCAGCTCTGGAAACACCATATATTTT. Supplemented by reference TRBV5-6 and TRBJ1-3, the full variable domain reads DAGVTQSPTHLIKTRGQQVTLRCSPKSGHDTVSWYQQALGQGPQFIFQYYEEEERQRGNFPDRFSGHQFPNYSSELNVNALLLGDSALYLCASSGVDTSSGNTIYFGEGSWLTVV.

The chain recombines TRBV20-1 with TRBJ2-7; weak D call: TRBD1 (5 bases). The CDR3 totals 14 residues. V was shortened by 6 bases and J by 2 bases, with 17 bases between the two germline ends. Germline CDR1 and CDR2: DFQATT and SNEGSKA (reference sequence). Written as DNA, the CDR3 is TGCAGTGCGGCACAGGATCCTGGGCCCTACGAGCAGTACTTC. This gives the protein CSAAQDPGPYEQYF.

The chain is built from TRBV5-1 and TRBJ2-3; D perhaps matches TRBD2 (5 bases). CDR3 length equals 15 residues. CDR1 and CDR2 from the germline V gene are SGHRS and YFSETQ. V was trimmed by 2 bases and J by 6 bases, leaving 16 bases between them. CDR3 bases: TGCGCCAGCAGCTTCGGGCTCTACGGGATCGATACGCAGTATTTT. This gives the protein CASSFGLYGIDTQYF.

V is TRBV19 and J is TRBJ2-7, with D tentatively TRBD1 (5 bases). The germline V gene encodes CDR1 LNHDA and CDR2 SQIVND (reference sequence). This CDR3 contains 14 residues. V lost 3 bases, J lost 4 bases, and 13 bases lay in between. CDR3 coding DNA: TGTGCCAGTAGTATTGCGCAGGGTAATTACGAGCAGTACTTC. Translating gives CASSIAQGNYEQYF.

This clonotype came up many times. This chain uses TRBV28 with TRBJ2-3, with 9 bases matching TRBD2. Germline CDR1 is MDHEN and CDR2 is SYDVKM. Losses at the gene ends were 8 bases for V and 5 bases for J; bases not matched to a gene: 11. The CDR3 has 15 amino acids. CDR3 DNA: TGTGCCAGCGGCGGGGGGGCCGAATGGGGAGATACGCAGTATTTT. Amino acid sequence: CASGGGAEWGDTQYF.

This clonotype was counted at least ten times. CDR3: CSVAADTIYEQYF. The CDR3 DNA reads as TGCAGCGTTGCAGCGGACACGATCTACGAGCAGTACTTC. The gene calls are TRBV29-1 and TRBJ2-7; D possibly matches TRBD1 or TRBD2 (5 bases each). The V and J ends lost 4 bases and 3 bases respectively, with 13 bases between them. This CDR3 is 13 amino acids long. Germline CDR1 is SQVTM and CDR2 is ANQGSEA.

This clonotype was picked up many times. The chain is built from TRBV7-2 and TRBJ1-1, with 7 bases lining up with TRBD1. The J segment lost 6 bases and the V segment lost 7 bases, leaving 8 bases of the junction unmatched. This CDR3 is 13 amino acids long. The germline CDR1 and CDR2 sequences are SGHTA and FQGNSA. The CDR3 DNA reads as TGTGCCAGCATTACCGGGACAGAGTCTGAAGCTTTCTTT. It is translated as CASITGTESEAFF. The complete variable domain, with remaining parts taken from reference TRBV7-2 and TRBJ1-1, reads GAGVSQSPSNKVTEKGKDVELRCDPISGHTALYWYRQSLGQGLEFLIYFQGNSAPDKSGLPSDRFSAERTGGSVSTLTIQRTQQEDSAVYLCASITGTESEAFFGQGTRLTVV.

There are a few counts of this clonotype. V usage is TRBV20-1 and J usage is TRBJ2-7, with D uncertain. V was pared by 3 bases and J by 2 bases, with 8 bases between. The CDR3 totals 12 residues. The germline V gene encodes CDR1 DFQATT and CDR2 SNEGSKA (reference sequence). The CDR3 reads CSASWGPYEQYF. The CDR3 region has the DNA TGCAGTGCTAGTTGGGGTCCCTACGAGCAGTACTTC.

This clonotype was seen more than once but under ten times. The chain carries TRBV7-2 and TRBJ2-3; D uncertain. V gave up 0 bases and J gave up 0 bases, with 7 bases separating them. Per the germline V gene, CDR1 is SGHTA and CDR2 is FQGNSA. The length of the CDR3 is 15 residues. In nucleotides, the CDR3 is TGTGCCAGCAGCTTAGCGGGAACCAGCACAGATACGCAGTATTTT. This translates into CASSLAGTSTDTQYF.

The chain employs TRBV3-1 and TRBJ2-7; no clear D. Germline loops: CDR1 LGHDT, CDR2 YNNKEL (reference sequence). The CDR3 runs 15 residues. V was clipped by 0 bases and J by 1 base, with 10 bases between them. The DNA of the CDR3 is TGTGCCAGCAGCCAAGAGTCGGACCGATCCTACGAGCAGTACTTC. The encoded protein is CASSQESDRSYEQYF.

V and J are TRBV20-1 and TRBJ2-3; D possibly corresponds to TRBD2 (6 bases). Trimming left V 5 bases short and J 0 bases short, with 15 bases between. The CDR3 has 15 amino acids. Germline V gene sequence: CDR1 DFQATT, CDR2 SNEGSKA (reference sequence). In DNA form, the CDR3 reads TGCAGTGCTCCGCCAGCGGGTACTAGCACAGATACGCAGTATTTT. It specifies CSAPPAGTSTDTQYF.

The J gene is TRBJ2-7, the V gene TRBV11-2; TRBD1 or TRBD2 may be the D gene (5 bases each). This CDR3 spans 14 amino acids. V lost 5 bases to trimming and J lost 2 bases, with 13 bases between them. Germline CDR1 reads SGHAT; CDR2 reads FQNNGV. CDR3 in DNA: TGTGCCAGCAGCACGGGGCCTAGGACCTACGAGCAGTACTTC. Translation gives CASSTGPRTYEQYF.

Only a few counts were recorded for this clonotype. The CDR3, as DNA: TGTGCCAGCAGGCTCGGACTAGCGGGAGGGCACGAGCAGTACTTC. It translates to CASRLGLAGGHEQYF. The V and J genes are TRBV12-3 or TRBV12-4 and TRBJ2-7, with 15 bases that match TRBD2. Unmatched junction bases numbered 5, after V lost 6 bases and J lost 5 bases. The CDR3 runs 15 residues.

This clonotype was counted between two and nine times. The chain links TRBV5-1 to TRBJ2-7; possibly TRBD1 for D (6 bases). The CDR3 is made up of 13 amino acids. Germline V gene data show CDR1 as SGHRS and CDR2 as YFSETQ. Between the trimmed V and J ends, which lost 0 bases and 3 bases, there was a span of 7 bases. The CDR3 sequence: CASSLAQGYEQYF. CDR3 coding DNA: TGCGCCAGCAGCTTGGCACAGGGCTACGAGCAGTACTTC.

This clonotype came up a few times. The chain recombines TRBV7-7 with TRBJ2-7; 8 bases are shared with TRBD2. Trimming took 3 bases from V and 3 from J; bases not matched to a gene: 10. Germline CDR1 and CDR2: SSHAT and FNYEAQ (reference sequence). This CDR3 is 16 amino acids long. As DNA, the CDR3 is TGTGCCAGCAGCTTGGGGGACCCGGGACTAGGCTACGAGCAGTACTTC. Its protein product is CASSLGDPGLGYEQYF.

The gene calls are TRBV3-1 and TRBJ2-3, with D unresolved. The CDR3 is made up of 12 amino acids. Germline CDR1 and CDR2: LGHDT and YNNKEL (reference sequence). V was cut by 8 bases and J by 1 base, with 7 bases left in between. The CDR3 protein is CASRLGTDTQYF. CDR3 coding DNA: TGTGCCAGCCGTTTGGGCACAGATACGCAGTATTTT.

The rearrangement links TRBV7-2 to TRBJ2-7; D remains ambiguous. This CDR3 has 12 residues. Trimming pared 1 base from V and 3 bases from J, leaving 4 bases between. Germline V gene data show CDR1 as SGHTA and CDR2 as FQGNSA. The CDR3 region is CASSLVIYEQYF. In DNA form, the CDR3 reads TGTGCCAGCAGCTTAGTCATCTACGAGCAGTACTTC.

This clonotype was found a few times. In DNA, the CDR3 is TGCAGTGCTAGAGATTTGCCGGGACTTAGCGCCGATGAGCAGTTCTTC. It codes for CSARDLPGLSADEQFF. This chain connects TRBV20-1 to TRBJ2-1; a weak D match, TRBD2 (6 bases). Germline CDR1 and CDR2: DFQATT and SNEGSKA (reference sequence). CDR3 length equals 16 residues. V lost 0 bases and J lost 8, with 20 bases in between.